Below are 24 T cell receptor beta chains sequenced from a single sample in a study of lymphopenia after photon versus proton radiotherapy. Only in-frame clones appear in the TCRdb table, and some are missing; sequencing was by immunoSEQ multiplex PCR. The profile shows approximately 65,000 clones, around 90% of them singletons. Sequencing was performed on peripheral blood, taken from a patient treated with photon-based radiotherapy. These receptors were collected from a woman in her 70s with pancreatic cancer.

CDR3 in DNA: TGTGCCAGCAGCCTCGGGACAGGGGGGGAGACCCAGTACTTC. This encodes CASSLGTGGETQYF. V usage is TRBV11-3 and J usage is TRBJ2-5; 11 bases fit TRBD1. The CDR3 spans 14 residues. V was clipped by 5 bases and J by 5 bases; unmatched bases: 4. CDR1 is SGHNT and CDR2 is YENEEA in the germline V gene.

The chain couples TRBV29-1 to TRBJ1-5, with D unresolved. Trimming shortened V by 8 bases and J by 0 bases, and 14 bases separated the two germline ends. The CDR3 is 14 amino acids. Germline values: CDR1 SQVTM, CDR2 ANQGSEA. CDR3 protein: CSPWRAPSNQPQHF. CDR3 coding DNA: TGCAGCCCGTGGAGGGCCCCTAGCAATCAGCCCCAGCATTTT.

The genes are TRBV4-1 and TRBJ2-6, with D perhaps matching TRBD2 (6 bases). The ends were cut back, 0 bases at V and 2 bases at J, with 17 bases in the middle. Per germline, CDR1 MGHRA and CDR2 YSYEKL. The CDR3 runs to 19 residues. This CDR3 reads CASSQEPVEGRTGANVLTF. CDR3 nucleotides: TGCGCCAGCAGCCAAGAGCCTGTGGAGGGGAGGACTGGGGCCAACGTCCTGACTTTC.

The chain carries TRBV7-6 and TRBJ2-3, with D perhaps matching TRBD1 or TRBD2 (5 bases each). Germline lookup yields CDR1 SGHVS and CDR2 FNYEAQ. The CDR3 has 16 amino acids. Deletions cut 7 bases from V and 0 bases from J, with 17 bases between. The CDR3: CASTPGGAYSTDTQYF. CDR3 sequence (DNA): TGTGCCAGCACCCCTGGGGGTGCCTATAGCACAGATACGCAGTATTTT.

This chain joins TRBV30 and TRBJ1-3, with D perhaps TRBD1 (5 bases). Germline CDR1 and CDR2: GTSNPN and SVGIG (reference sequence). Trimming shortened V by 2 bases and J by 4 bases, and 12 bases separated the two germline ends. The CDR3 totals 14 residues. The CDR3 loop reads CAWSPTGLGNTIYF. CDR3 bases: TGTGCCTGGAGTCCCACAGGCCTCGGAAACACCATATATTTT.

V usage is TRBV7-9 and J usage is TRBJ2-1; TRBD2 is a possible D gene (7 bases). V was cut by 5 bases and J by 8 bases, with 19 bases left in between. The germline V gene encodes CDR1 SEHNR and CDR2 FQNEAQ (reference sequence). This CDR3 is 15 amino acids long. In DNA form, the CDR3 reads TGTGCCAGCAGCCTTGGGGGGGCAAGGGGACATGAGCAGTTCTTC. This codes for CASSLGGARGHEQFF. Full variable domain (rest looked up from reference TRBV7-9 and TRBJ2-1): DTGVSQNPRHKITKRGQNVTFRCDPISEHNRLYWYRQTLGQGPEFLTYFQNEAQLEKSRLLSDRFSAERPKGSFSTLEIQRTEQGDSAMYLCASSLGGARGHEQFFGPGTRLTVL.

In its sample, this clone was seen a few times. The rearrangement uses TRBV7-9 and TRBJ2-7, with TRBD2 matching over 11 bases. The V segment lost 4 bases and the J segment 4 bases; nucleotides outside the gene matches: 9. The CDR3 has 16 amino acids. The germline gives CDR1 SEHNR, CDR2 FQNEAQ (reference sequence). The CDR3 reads CASSSLAGGLEYEQYF. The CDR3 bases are TGTGCCAGCAGCTCCTTAGCGGGAGGGTTGGAATACGAGCAGTACTTC.

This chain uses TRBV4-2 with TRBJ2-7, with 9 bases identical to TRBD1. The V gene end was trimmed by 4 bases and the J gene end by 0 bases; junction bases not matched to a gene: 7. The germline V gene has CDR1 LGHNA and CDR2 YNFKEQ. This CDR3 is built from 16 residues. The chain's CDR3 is CASSPETGGFSYEQYF. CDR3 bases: TGTGCCAGCAGCCCCGAGACAGGGGGTTTCTCCTACGAGCAGTACTTC.

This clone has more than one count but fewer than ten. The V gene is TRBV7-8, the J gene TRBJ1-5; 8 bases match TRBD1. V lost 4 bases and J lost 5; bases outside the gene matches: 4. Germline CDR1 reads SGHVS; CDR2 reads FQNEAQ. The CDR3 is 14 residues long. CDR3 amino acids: CASSSRQGHQPQHF. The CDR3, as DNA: TGTGCCAGCAGCTCCCGACAGGGGCATCAGCCCCAGCATTTT.

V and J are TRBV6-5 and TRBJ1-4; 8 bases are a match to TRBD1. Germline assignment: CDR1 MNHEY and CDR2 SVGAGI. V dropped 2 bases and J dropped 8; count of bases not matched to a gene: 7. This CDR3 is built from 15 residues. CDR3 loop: CASSYRQGPEEKLFF. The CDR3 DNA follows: TGTGCCAGCAGTTACCGACAGGGGCCGGAGGAAAAACTGTTTTTT.

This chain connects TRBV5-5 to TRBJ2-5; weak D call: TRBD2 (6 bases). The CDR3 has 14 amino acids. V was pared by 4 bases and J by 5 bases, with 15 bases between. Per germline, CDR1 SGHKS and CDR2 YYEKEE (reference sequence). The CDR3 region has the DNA TGTGCCAGCAGCCTAGTGGGGGGAGCGGAGACCCAGTACTTC. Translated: CASSLVGGAETQYF.

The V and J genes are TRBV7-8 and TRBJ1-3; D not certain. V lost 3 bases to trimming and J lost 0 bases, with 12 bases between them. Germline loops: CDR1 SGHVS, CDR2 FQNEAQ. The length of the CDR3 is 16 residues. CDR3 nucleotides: TGTGCCAGCAGCTTGAGTGCAAAGAGCTCTGGAAACACCATATATTTT. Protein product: CASSLSAKSSGNTIYF.

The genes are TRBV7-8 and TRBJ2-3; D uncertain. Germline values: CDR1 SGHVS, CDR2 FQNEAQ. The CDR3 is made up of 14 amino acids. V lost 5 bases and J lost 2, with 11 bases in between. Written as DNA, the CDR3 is TGTGCCAGCAGCCGTGTTGGGAACACAGATACGCAGTATTTT. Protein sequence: CASSRVGNTDTQYF.

Here the CDR3 reads CASSASSETQYF. Here the CDR3 DNA reads TGTGCCAGCAGCGCCTCAAGTGAAACCCAGTACTTC. The chain employs TRBV9 and TRBJ2-5; D is unclear. Trimming removed 3 bases at V and 8 bases at J, with 11 bases between. CDR3 length: 12 amino acids. Germline values: CDR1 SGDLS, CDR2 YYNGEE.

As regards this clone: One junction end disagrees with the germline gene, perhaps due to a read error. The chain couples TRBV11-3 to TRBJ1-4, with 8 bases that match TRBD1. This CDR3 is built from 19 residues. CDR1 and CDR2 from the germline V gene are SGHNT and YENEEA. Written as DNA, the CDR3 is TGTGCCAGCAGCCTAGAGGATGGGGACAGGATGGGCTCTAATGAAAAACTGTTTTTT. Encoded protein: CASSLEDGDRMGSNEKLFF.

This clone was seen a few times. The CDR3 loop reads CASSQDVFSGPTDTQYF. CDR3 DNA sequence: TGTGCCAGCAGCCAAGATGTTTTTTCGGGGCCCACAGATACGCAGTATTTT. The rearrangement uses TRBV14 and TRBJ2-3; D could derive from TRBD1 or TRBD2 (5 bases each). V was shortened by 0 bases and J by 2 bases, with 15 bases between the two germline ends. Germline CDR1 reads SGHDN; CDR2 reads FVKESK. The CDR3 has 17 amino acids.

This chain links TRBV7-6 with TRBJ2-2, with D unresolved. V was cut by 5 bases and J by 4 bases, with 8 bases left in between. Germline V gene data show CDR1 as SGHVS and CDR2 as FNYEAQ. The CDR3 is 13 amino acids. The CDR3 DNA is TGTGCCAGCAGCGAACAAAGCACCGGGGAGCTGTTTTTT. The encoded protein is CASSEQSTGELFF.

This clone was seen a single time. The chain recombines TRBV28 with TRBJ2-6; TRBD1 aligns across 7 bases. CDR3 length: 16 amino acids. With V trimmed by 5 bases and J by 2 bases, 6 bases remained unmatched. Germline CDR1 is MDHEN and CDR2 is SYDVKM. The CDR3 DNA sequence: TGTGCCAGCAGTCGACAGGGTCTAGCTGGGGCCAACGTCCTGACTTTC. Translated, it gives CASSRQGLAGANVLTF.

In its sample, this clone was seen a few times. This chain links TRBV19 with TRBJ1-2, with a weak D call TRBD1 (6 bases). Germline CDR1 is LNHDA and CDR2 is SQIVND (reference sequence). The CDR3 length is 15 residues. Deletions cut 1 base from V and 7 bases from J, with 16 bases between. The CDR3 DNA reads TGTGCCAGTAGTATAGCCCAGATCAACAGGGTTGGCTACACCTTC. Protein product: CASSIAQINRVGYTF.

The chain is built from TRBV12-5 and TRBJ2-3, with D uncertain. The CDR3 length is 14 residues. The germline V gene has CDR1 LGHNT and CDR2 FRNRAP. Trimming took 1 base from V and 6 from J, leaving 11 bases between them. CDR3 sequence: CASGLGLAHDTQYF. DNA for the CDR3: TGTGCTAGTGGTTTGGGACTGGCACACGATACGCAGTATTTT.

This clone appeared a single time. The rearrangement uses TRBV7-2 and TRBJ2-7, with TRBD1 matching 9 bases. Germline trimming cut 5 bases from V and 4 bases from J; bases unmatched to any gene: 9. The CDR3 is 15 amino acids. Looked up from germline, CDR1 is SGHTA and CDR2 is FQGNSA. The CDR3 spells CASSLYGGQGYEQYF. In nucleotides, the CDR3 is TGTGCCAGCAGCCTCTACGGGGGACAGGGATACGAGCAGTACTTC.

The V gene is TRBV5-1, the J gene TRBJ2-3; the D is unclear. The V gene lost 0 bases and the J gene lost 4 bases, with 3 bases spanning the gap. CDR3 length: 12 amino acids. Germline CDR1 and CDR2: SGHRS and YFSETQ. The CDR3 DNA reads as TGCGCCAGCAGCTTGGGGGCAGATACGCAGTATTTT. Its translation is CASSLGADTQYF.

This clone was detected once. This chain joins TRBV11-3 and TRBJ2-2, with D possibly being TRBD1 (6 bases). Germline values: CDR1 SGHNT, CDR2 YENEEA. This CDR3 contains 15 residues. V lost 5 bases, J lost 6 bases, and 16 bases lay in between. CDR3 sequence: CASSGIGGPAGELFF. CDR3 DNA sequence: TGTGCCAGCAGCGGGATAGGGGGACCGGCCGGGGAGCTGTTTTTT.

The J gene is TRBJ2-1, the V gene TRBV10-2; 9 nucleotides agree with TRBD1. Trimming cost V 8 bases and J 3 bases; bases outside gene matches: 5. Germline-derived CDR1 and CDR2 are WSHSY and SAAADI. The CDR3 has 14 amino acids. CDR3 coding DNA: TGCGCCAGCCGAACAGGGGGCTACTACAATGAGCAGTTCTTC. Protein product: CASRTGGYYNEQFF.